These 11 T cell receptor beta chains originate from one sample sequenced in a study of blood T cell repertoires in COVID-19. TCRdb's table, derived via immunoSEQ multiplex PCR, lists solely in-frame clones and lacks some. The sample carries over 45,000 clones, over 80% recorded once. What was sequenced was peripheral blood. These receptors originate from a man in his 70s with acute or convalescent COVID-19.

The chain recombines TRBV18 with TRBJ1-4, with 8 bases identical to TRBD1. The CDR3 loop spans 16 amino acids. Germline CDR1 reads KGHSH; CDR2 reads LQKENI. V shed 4 bases, J shed 5 bases, and the junction held 9 bases outside the gene matches. This chain's CDR3 is CASSLRQGAENEKLFF. The CDR3, as DNA: TGTGCCAGCTCACTCCGGCAGGGGGCGGAAAATGAAAAACTGTTTTTT.

CDR3 amino acids: CASSLYEGQPQHF. In nucleotides, the CDR3 is TGTGCCAGCAGCTTATATGAGGGTCAGCCCCAGCATTTT. This chain links TRBV11-2 with TRBJ1-5; D gene uncertain. The CDR3 totals 13 residues. V lost 2 bases to trimming and J lost 6 bases, with 8 bases between them. Germline V gene lookup returns CDR1 SGHAT and CDR2 FQNNGV.

This clone occurred once. The chain couples TRBV30 to TRBJ1-4; D might be TRBD1 (6 bases). Germline CDR1 is GTSNPN and CDR2 is SVGIG (reference sequence). With 3 bases removed from V and 7 bases from J, the gap between germline ends came to 12 bases. The CDR3 has 13 residues. The CDR3 DNA follows: TGTGCCTGGAGCACAGGGAGCGGTGAAAAACTGTTTTTT. Translating it yields CAWSTGSGEKLFF.

This clone has a single count. V usage is TRBV4-3 and J usage is TRBJ2-1, with D unclear. CDR1 is LGHNA and CDR2 is YSLEER in the germline V gene. The CDR3 is made up of 14 amino acids. Trimming took off 0 bases at V and 8 bases at J, with 11 bases between the two ends. The CDR3 reads CASSQEYGADEQFF. CDR3 in DNA: TGCGCCAGCAGCCAAGAATATGGCGCGGATGAGCAGTTCTTC.

The chain recombines TRBV7-6 with TRBJ2-5; 11 nucleotides line up with TRBD2. The germline gives CDR1 SGHVS, CDR2 FNYEAQ. V shed 4 bases and J 4 bases; nucleotides not matched to a gene: 8. CDR3 length: 16 amino acids. CDR3 protein: CASSSTLLAGAETQYF. The DNA of the CDR3 is TGTGCCAGCAGCTCCACCCTACTAGCGGGAGCAGAGACCCAGTACTTC.

The table lists this clone with a count of one. The rearrangement uses TRBV19 and TRBJ2-7; TRBD1 matches at 10 bases. Germline V gene data show CDR1 as LNHDA and CDR2 as SQIVND (reference sequence). V shed 6 bases and J 3 bases; nucleotides not matched to a gene: 2. The CDR3 has 13 residues. This CDR3 is CASRGQGYYEQYF. In DNA, the CDR3 is TGTGCCAGTAGGGGACAGGGGTACTACGAGCAGTACTTC.

The chain combines TRBV9 with TRBJ2-7; 11 bases are a match to TRBD2. Germline V lookup: CDR1 SGDLS, CDR2 YYNGEE. The CDR3 extends over 14 amino acids. V dropped 7 bases and J dropped 7; count of bases not matched to a gene: 10. The CDR3 coding sequence is TGTGCCAGCGCTGTTAGCGGGGGGGCGGGTGAGCAGTACTTC. Protein product: CASAVSGGAGEQYF.

The chain has TRBV5-1 and TRBJ2-7; D is unresolved. The CDR3 contains 14 residues. The germline gives CDR1 SGHRS, CDR2 YFSETQ. Trimming pared 0 bases from V and 0 bases from J, leaving 7 bases between. CDR3: CASSLAGDSYEQYF. The CDR3 nucleotides read TGCGCCAGCAGCTTGGCAGGCGACTCCTACGAGCAGTACTTC.

The rearrangement links TRBV5-8 to TRBJ2-5, with TRBD2 identical over 16 bases. J was trimmed by 5 bases and V by 3 bases; bases with no gene match: 7. In germline, CDR1 is SGHTS, CDR2 YDEGEE. CDR3 length: 17 amino acids. The CDR3 spells CASSSGTSGRAGETQYF. The CDR3 DNA sequence: TGTGCCAGCAGCTCCGGGACTAGCGGGAGGGCCGGGGAGACCCAGTACTTC. Together with reference TRBV5-8 and TRBJ2-5, the CDR3 gives the full variable domain: EAGVTQSPTHLIKTRGQQATLRCSPISGHTSVYWYQQALGLGLQFLLWYDEGEERNRGNFPPRFSGRQFPNYSSELNVNALELEDSALYLCASSSGTSGRAGETQYFGPGTRLLVL.

The chain couples TRBV28 to TRBJ1-1; 7 bases are shared with TRBD1. Trimming removed 6 bases from V and 2 bases from J; junction bases left unmatched: 12. Germline V gene data show CDR1 as MDHEN and CDR2 as SYDVKM. The CDR3 sequence is 16 residues long. The CDR3 DNA sequence: TGTGCCAGCAGGACAACAGGGGCCACCCCCAACACTGAAGCTTTCTTT. Protein product: CASRTTGATPNTEAFF.

This rearrangement joins TRBV30 to TRBJ1-1; TRBD1 matches 8 bases. Germline CDR1 reads GTSNPN; CDR2 reads SVGIG (reference sequence). This CDR3 is 14 amino acids long. The ends lost 5 bases at V and 5 bases at J; junction bases unmatched: 10. CDR3 DNA sequence: TGTGCCTGGGCGCGGCAGGGGGCGTTTACTGAAGCTTTCTTT. The encoded protein is CAWARQGAFTEAFF.